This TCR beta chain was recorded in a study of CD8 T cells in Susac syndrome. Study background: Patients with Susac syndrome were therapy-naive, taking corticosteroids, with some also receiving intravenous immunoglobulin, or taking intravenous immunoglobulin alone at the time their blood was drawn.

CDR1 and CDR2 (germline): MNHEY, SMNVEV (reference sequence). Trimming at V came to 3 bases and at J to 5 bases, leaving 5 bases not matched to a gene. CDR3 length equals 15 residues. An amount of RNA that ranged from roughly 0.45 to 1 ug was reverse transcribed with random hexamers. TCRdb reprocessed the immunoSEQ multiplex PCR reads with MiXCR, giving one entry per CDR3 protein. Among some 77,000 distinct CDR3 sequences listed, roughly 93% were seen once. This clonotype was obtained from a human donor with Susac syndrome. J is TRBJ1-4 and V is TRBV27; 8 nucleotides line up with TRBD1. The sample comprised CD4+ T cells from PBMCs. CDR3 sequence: CASSFRDRLNEKLFF. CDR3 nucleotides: TGTGCCAGCAGTTTCCGGGACAGGCTAAATGAAAAACTGTTTTTT.